A single sample is the source of the 29 T cell receptor beta chains below, sequenced in a study of T cells in Graves' hyperthyroidism and ophthalmopathy. TCR beta CDR3 regions were amplified from RNA transcripts. The study used the HTBI primer set for a first-round RT-PCR of the TCR CDR3. MiXCR was run by TCRdb on the multiplex PCR reads, yielding one entry per CDR3 protein. Of a few hundred thousand distinct CDR3 sequences listed, 11% to 15% are singletons. Sample: blood. These receptor sequences come from a woman in her 30s with Graves' hyperthyroidism that later progressed to Graves' ophthalmopathy.

Many counts were recorded for this clonotype. This chain joins TRBV4-1 and TRBJ2-5, with TRBD2 as a possible D gene (5 bases). The germline CDR1 and CDR2 sequences are MGHRA and YSYEKL. V lost 0 bases and J lost 5, with 10 bases in between. The CDR3 has 14 residues. The CDR3 nucleotides read TGCGCCAGCAGCCAAGACGTGGGAGAGGAGACCCAGTACTTC. This encodes CASSQDVGEETQYF.

The chain combines TRBV19 with TRBJ2-7; D may be TRBD2 (5 bases). This CDR3 contains 13 residues. Germline V gene data show CDR1 as LNHDA and CDR2 as SQIVND (reference sequence). V was trimmed by 6 bases and J by 2 bases, leaving 11 bases between them. The CDR3 sequence: CASRGVAAYEQYF. The CDR3 nucleotides read TGTGCCAGTAGGGGAGTTGCCGCCTACGAGCAGTACTTC.

Ten or more counts support this clonotype. The J gene is TRBJ2-5, the V gene TRBV19; 9 bases align to TRBD1. V lost 6 bases and J lost 3; bases outside the gene matches: 2. Germline CDR1 is LNHDA and CDR2 is SQIVND (reference sequence). The length of the CDR3 is 13 residues. The CDR3 here is CASRGQGKETQYF. CDR3 bases: TGTGCCAGTAGGGGACAGGGAAAAGAGACCCAGTACTTC. The complete variable domain, with remaining parts taken from reference TRBV19 and TRBJ2-5, reads DGGITQSPKYLFRKEGQNVTLSCEQNLNHDAMYWYRQDPGQGLRLIYYSQIVNDFQKGDIAEGYSVSREKKESFPLTVTSAQKNPTAFYLCASRGQGKETQYFGPGTRLLVL.

The chain carries TRBV4-1 and TRBJ2-3, with 11 bases aligning to TRBD2. CDR3 length: 15 amino acids. The junction had 3 bases not matched to a gene; V was cut back by 1 base and J by 6 bases. The germline V gene encodes CDR1 MGHRA and CDR2 YSYEKL. Here the CDR3 DNA reads TGCGCCAGCAGCCAAGCCCTAGCGGGAGGTGATACGCAGTATTTT. This encodes CASSQALAGGDTQYF.

This clonotype was seen ten or more times. The V call is TRBV30, the J call TRBJ2-1; the D gene is possibly TRBD2 (5 bases). Germline assignment: CDR1 GTSNPN and CDR2 SVGIG (reference sequence). The CDR3 runs 17 residues. V was cut by 1 base and J by 0 bases, with 16 bases left in between. CDR3 region: CAWSALGEGSSYNEQFF. CDR3 sequence (DNA): TGTGCCTGGAGTGCCCTAGGCGAAGGGAGCTCCTACAATGAGCAGTTCTTC.

This clonotype has more than one count but fewer than ten. The V and J genes are TRBV30 and TRBJ2-5; D unresolved. Germline CDR1 is GTSNPN and CDR2 is SVGIG (reference sequence). The ends were cut back, 0 bases at V and 1 base at J, with 15 bases in the middle. The CDR3 has 16 residues. In nucleotides, the CDR3 is TGTGCCTGGAGTGTACTGGTGGGCCGTATCCAAGAGACCCAGTACTTC. Amino acid sequence: CAWSVLVGRIQETQYF.

This clonotype has ten or more counts. The chain uses TRBV27 and TRBJ2-7; 9 positions match TRBD1. Germline loops: CDR1 MNHEY, CDR2 SMNVEV (reference sequence). The CDR3 sequence is 13 residues long. The ends lost 10 bases at V and 2 bases at J; junction bases unmatched: 6. This CDR3 reads CATRQGGTYEQYF. Written as DNA, the CDR3 is TGTGCCACCCGACAGGGGGGTACCTACGAGCAGTACTTC.

This chain links TRBV4-1 with TRBJ2-5; 9 positions agree with TRBD2. The CDR3 loop spans 17 amino acids. Germline lookup yields CDR1 MGHRA and CDR2 YSYEKL. The V and J ends lost 0 bases and 5 bases, in that order; junction bases with no gene match: 10. The CDR3 sequence: CASSQDVSLAGRETQYF. CDR3 bases: TGCGCCAGCAGCCAAGATGTGTCGCTAGCGGGACGGGAGACCCAGTACTTC.

Many counts were recorded for this clonotype. This sequence joins TRBV6-1 and TRBJ1-2, with 10 nucleotides matching TRBD1. The CDR3 is 14 residues long. V lost 9 bases, J lost 7 bases, and 11 bases stayed unmatched. CDR1 and CDR2 from the germline V gene are MNHNS and SASEGT. The CDR3 loop reads CASSTRQGAAGYTF. DNA of the CDR3: TGTGCCAGTTCAACTCGACAGGGGGCTGCTGGCTACACCTTC.

About this clonotype itself: A much larger clone sits a single nucleotide away, making a read error possible. This chain connects TRBV7-9 to TRBJ1-4; D gene uncertain. Germline lookup yields CDR1 SEHNR and CDR2 FQNEAQ (reference sequence). CDR3 length: 15 residues. The CDR3 sequence is CASSSVQLVNEKLSF. The CDR3 bases are TGTGCCAGCAGCTCCGTACAGCTCGTTAACGAAAAACTGTCTTTT.

The gene calls are TRBV3-1 and TRBJ2-4; TRBD2 matches 9 bases. Germline CDR1 LGHDT, CDR2 YNNKEL (reference sequence). The CDR3 totals 14 residues. Trimming at V came to 2 bases and at J to 6 bases, leaving 2 bases not matched to a gene. In DNA, the CDR3 is TGTGCCAGCAGCCAATTTAGCGGGGGAAACATTCAGTACTTC. It is translated as CASSQFSGGNIQYF.

The chain couples TRBV20-1 to TRBJ2-3, with a tentative D call TRBD1 (6 bases). Trimming cost V 7 bases and J 4 bases, with 15 bases left between them. The CDR3 is 13 residues long. Germline lookup yields CDR1 DFQATT and CDR2 SNEGSKA (reference sequence). CDR3 sequence reads: CSVLDSRADTQYF. DNA for the CDR3: TGCAGTGTCTTGGACAGCAGGGCAGATACGCAGTATTTT.

This clonotype occurred many times. The chain links TRBV28 to TRBJ2-5; 7 nucleotides agree with TRBD1. The ends lost 4 bases at V and 5 bases at J; junction bases unmatched: 10. CDR3 length equals 15 residues. The germline gives CDR1 MDHEN, CDR2 SYDVKM. CDR3 nucleotides: TGTGCCAGCAGTTACACAGGGGCCGAGGAGGAGACCCAGTACTTC. Translated, it gives CASSYTGAEEETQYF.

This clonotype was observed at least ten times. The rearrangement joins TRBV28 to TRBJ1-2; D remains ambiguous. V was cut by 4 bases and J by 0 bases, with 12 bases left in between. CDR1 and CDR2 from the germline V gene are MDHEN and SYDVKM. The length of the CDR3 is 15 residues. This chain's CDR3 is CASSYGQLANYGYTF. The CDR3 DNA reads TGTGCCAGCAGTTACGGGCAGCTTGCTAACTATGGCTACACCTTC.

This clonotype was seen many times. The gene calls are TRBV5-1 and TRBJ1-4; D is uncertain. Trimming removed 0 bases from V and 5 bases from J, with 11 bases in between. The CDR3 runs 15 residues. Germline assignment: CDR1 SGHRS and CDR2 YFSETQ. Here the CDR3 reads CASSLAAVGNEKLFF. DNA for the CDR3: TGCGCCAGCAGCTTGGCCGCCGTAGGGAATGAAAAACTGTTTTTT.

This clonotype was found a few times. The J gene is TRBJ1-1, the V gene TRBV6-1; unclear D gene. V dropped 9 bases and J dropped 3 bases, with 11 bases sitting between them. Germline V gives CDR1 MNHNS, CDR2 SASEGT. The CDR3 loop spans 12 amino acids. As DNA, the CDR3 is TGTGCCAGGAGTCCAAAGTACACTGAAGCTTTCTTT. Amino acid sequence: CARSPKYTEAFF.

Comments on this clonotype: The junction departs from the called germline gene at one end, perhaps through a read error. The chain is built from TRBV10-2 and TRBJ2-3; a possible D gene is TRBD1 (6 bases). Germline CDR1 and CDR2: WSHSY and SAAADI. The CDR3 has 14 amino acids. The CDR3 here is CASSVGEGVDMQYF. The CDR3, as DNA: TGCGCCAGCTCGGTGGGAGAGGGGGTGGATATGCAGTATTTT.

This clonotype is a singleton in its sample. The final CDR3 position lacks the conserved phenylalanine or tryptophan, pointing to a likely read error. The J gene is TRBJ2-3, the V gene TRBV5-1, with D possibly matching TRBD2 (6 bases). Trimming took 4 bases from V and 4 from J, leaving 13 bases between them. The CDR3 has 14 amino acids. Per the germline V gene, CDR1 is SGHRS and CDR2 is YFSETQ. The CDR3 DNA sequence: TGCGCCAGCAGCCGTGGGGACTCGGCAGATACGCAGTATTCT. Its protein product is CASSRGDSADTQYS.

The table lists this clonotype with many counts. V and J are TRBV7-3 and TRBJ2-3; D tentatively fits TRBD1 or TRBD2 (5 bases each). This CDR3 region has 15 residues. The germline V and J ends were trimmed by 5 bases and 5 bases, with 17 bases remaining between them. Germline CDR1 SGHTA, CDR2 FQGTGA. The CDR3 region has the DNA TGTGCCAGCAGCCAGGGTGGGGGAGCCGGAGATACGCAGTATTTT. It yields the protein CASSQGGGAGDTQYF. The variable domain in full, completed from reference TRBV7-3 and TRBJ2-3, reads GAGVSQTPSNKVTEKGKYVELRCDPISGHTALYWYRQSLGQGPEFLIYFQGTGAADDSGLPNDRFFAVRPEGSVSTLKIQRTERGDSAVYLCASSQGGGAGDTQYFGPGTRLTVL.

The genes are TRBV20-1 and TRBJ2-3, with a possible D match to TRBD1 (5 bases). Germline lookup yields CDR1 DFQATT and CDR2 SNEGSKA (reference sequence). There are 16 residues in the CDR3. Trimming left V 6 bases short and J 2 bases short, with 21 bases between. The CDR3 bases are TGCAGTGCAATCAGCCGGACAAGCTCGATCACAGATACGCAGTATTTT. Translated, it gives CSAISRTSSITDTQYF.

This clonotype was seen ten or more times. This chain joins TRBV11-3 and TRBJ2-2, with D hard to call. The V end lost 4 bases, the J end lost 6 bases, and 9 bases lay between the germline ends. The CDR3 covers 13 residues. CDR1 is SGHNT and CDR2 is YENEEA in the germline V gene. CDR3 sequence reads: CASSSSGAGELFF. The CDR3 DNA sequence: TGTGCCAGCAGCTCCTCAGGAGCCGGGGAGCTGTTTTTT.

The table lists this clonotype with many counts. The gene calls are TRBV5-1 and TRBJ2-7; weak D call: TRBD1 (6 bases). CDR3 size: 13 residues. The germline gives CDR1 SGHRS, CDR2 YFSETQ. V shed 2 bases and J shed 5 bases, with 11 bases lying between them. CDR3 residues: CASSFGDTNEQYF. CDR3 DNA sequence: TGCGCCAGCAGCTTCGGGGACACCAACGAGCAGTACTTC.

At least ten counts were recorded for this clonotype. The CDR3 DNA follows: TGTGCCAGCAGCCGAGTGGAGAGCTACAATGAGCAGTTCTTC. Translation gives CASSRVESYNEQFF. The chain recombines TRBV11-3 with TRBJ2-1; unclear D gene. Trimming shortened V by 5 bases and J by 3 bases, and 11 bases separated the two germline ends. The length of the CDR3 is 14 residues. Germline-derived CDR1 and CDR2 are SGHNT and YENEEA.

This clonotype was counted at least ten times. The chain couples TRBV27 to TRBJ2-7, with a possible D match to TRBD2 (6 bases). Germline V lookup: CDR1 MNHEY, CDR2 SMNVEV (reference sequence). Trimming shortened V by 6 bases and J by 2 bases, and 20 bases separated the two germline ends. CDR3 length: 16 amino acids. The CDR3 here is CASRPSWGVRPYEQYF. The CDR3 bases are TGTGCCAGCAGACCCTCCTGGGGGGTTCGCCCCTACGAGCAGTACTTC.

This chain uses TRBV7-2 with TRBJ2-7, with D perhaps TRBD2 (6 bases). Germline lookup yields CDR1 SGHTA and CDR2 FQGNSA. The CDR3 has 16 residues. Trimming stripped 3 bases from V and 2 bases from J, with 17 bases between. The CDR3 loop is CASSLPSTRAPYEQYF. CDR3 DNA sequence: TGTGCCAGCAGCTTGCCCTCGACTAGGGCCCCCTACGAGCAGTACTTC.

This clonotype was detected many times. V and J are TRBV7-2 and TRBJ2-1; the D gene is possibly TRBD1 (5 bases). Germline V lookup: CDR1 SGHTA, CDR2 FQGNSA. V was shortened by 1 base and J by 4 bases, with 8 bases between the two germline ends. The CDR3 totals 14 residues. For the CDR3, the DNA is TGTGCCAGCAGCTTAGTGCAGGGTTACAATGAGCAGTTCTTC. This sequence encodes CASSLVQGYNEQFF.

This clonotype was seen more than once but under ten times. This chain connects TRBV7-9 to TRBJ1-1, with unresolved D. Germline V CDR1 and CDR2: SEHNR, FQNEAQ (reference sequence). The CDR3 runs 16 residues. V lost 2 bases and J 3 bases, leaving 16 bases between the germline ends. The CDR3 sequence: CASSLNSGTGYTEAFF. CDR3 nucleotide sequence: TGTGCCAGCAGCTTAAATAGCGGCACTGGGTACACTGAAGCTTTCTTT.

V gene TRBV5-5 combines with J gene TRBJ2-7, with D perhaps TRBD1 (5 bases). The CDR3 runs 15 residues. The V end lost 1 base, the J end lost 3 bases, and 14 bases lay between the germline ends. In germline, CDR1 is SGHKS, CDR2 YYEKEE (reference sequence). DNA of the CDR3: TGTGCCAGCAGCTTGAGTCCCAGGGTGGTCTACGAGCAGTACTTC. Translation gives CASSLSPRVVYEQYF.

The V and J genes are TRBV3-1 and TRBJ2-1, with 9 bases matching TRBD2. J was trimmed by 16 bases and V by 4 bases; bases with no gene match: 8. CDR1 is LGHDT and CDR2 is YNNKEL in the germline V gene (reference sequence). The CDR3 sequence is 12 residues long. The CDR3 nucleotides are TGTGCCAGCAGCCTCTCCGGGACTAGCTTCTTCTTC. This encodes CASSLSGTSFFF.